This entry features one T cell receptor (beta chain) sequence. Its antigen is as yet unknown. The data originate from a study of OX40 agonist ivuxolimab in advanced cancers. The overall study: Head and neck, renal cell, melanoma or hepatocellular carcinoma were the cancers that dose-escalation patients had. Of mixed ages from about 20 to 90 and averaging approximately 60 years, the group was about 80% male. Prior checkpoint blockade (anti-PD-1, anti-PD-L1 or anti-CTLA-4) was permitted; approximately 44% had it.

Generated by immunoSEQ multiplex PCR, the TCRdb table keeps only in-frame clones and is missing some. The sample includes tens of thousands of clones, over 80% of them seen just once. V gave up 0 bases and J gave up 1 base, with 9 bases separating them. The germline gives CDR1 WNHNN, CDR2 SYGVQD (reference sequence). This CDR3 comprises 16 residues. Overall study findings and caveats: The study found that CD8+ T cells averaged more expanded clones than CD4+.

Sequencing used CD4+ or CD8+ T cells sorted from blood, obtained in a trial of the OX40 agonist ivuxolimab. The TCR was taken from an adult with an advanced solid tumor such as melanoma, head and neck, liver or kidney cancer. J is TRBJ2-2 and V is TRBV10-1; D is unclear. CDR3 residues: CASSESGKGNTGELFF. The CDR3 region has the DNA TGCGCCAGCAGTGAGTCTGGAAAGGGGAACACCGGGGAGCTGTTTTTT.